The sequence of this TCR beta chain was determined in a study of CD8+ T cells in alopecia areata (dated by TCRdb to the late 2010s). The study in broad terms: Skin from C3H/HeJ donors with spontaneous alopecia (about 6-12 months old) was grafted onto female C3H/HeJ recipients aged about 6-10 weeks. Scalp clonality was compared among normal scalp (n=4), patchy alopecia areata scalp (n=8), and alopecia totalis/universalis scalp (n=8). The RNA source kit depended on sample type: the PAXgene miRNA kit for fixed scalp, the miRNeasy kit for PBMCs, and the RNeasy kit for mouse skin. In humans, TCRbeta sequencing was performed on scalp tissue and on sorted CD4+ and CD8+ peripheral blood T cells from healthy controls and from patients with patchy or totalis/universalis alopecia areata. immunoSEQ multiplex PCR using 35 Vbeta forward primers and 13 Jbeta reverse primers was used to amplify TCRbeta CDR3 regions. The study used high-throughput TCRbeta sequencing to examine T cell clonal expansion in alopecia areata, in both the C3H/HeJ mouse model and human patients. What the authors observed across the whole study: Unlike mouse skin, which is dominated by gammadelta T cells, normal human skin has resident alphabeta T cells that are also sequenced, and this complicates analysis of the scalp TCR repertoire. TCR sequences shared between patients were less clear than in mice, possibly partly because of HLA diversity in the patient population. Lesional scalp, especially in alopecia totalis/universalis, showed higher clonality and more expanded CD8+ clones than normal scalp, suggesting antigenic drive.

Libraries were built with the immunoSEQ multiplex PCR assay. For TCR sequencing, RNA was extracted from every sample and reverse transcribed into cDNA to serve as template. First-strand cDNA was synthesized using SuperScript III with a 2:1 mix of oligo-dT and random hexamers. A synthetic immune receptor repertoire was used to gauge amplification bias, and whatever bias remained was removed computationally. Libraries were sequenced on Illumina HiSeq with 60 bp reads covering the CDR3, read from J toward V. As for how the authors treated the data: Raw reads were preprocessed to remove errors, and CDR3 was defined by IMGT conventions from the conserved cysteine to phenylalanine. To get clonality, Shannon entropy was normalized by log2 of the number of productive unique TCRs and the result was subtracted from 1. Whether each scalp clone was CD4 or CD8 was inferred by checking scalp TCRbeta sequences against the CD4 and CD8 repertoires from sorted blood. In its TCRdb copy, this immuneACCESS table keeps in-frame sequences only and misses some clones. Where compared with another copy, unresolved V genes explain less than half of these, and the others have no known cause. That table gives V, J and clone size, and the DNA gave D and trimming. Here the sample lists around 110,000 clones, none seen once only. Together, the top ten hold 20% of the sample.

Counted from cysteine to phenylalanine, this CDR3 has 16 amino acids. Of the CDR3's DNA, 36 bases were read; they are in frame from base 1. Trimming removed 1 base from V and 3 bases from J; the gene matches leave 9 bases unexplained. The germline V gene encodes CDR1 GKSSPN and CDR2 SITVG. Concerning this clone: The specificity of this receptor is unknown. This is a murine receptor, so its gene nomenclature and germline sequences are mouse based. Coverage ceases 4 residues before the CDR3 finishes, and the germline J gene fills in the end.

This TCR derives from a C3H/HeJ mouse with alopecia areata. This strain possesses the MHC haplotype H2-k. The chain employs TRBV31 and TRBJ2-7; the junction holds 10 bases that match TRBD2. The sequenced material came from lesional skin. The encoded CDR3 is CAWSPRLGGRDYEQYF. The CDR3 DNA, read in part, is TGTGCCTGGAGTCCCCGACTGGGGGGAAGGGACTAT.